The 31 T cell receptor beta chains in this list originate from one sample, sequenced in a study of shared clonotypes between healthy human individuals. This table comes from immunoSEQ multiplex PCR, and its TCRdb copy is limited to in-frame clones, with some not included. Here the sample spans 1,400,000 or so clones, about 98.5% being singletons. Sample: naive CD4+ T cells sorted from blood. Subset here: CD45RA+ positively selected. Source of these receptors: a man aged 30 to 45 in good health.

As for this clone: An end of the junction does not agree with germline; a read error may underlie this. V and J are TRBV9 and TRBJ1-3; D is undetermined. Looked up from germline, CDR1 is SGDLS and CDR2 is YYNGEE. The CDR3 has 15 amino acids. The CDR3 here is CASSPRTDSRNTIYF. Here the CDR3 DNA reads TGTGCCAGCAGCCCCCGGACGGACTCTAGAAACACCATATATTTT.

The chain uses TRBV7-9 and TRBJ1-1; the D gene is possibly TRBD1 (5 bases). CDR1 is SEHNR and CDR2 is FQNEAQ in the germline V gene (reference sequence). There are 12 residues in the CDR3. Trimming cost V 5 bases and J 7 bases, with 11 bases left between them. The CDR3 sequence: CASSPRQIEAFF. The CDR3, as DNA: TGTGCCAGCAGCCCGAGACAGATTGAAGCTTTCTTT.

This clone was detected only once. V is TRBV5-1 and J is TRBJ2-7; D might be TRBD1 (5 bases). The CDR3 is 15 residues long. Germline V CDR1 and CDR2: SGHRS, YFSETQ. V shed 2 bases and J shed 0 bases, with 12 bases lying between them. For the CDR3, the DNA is TGCGCCAGCAGCTTCGTAACAGGTTCCTCCTACGAGCAGTACTTC. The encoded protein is CASSFVTGSSYEQYF.

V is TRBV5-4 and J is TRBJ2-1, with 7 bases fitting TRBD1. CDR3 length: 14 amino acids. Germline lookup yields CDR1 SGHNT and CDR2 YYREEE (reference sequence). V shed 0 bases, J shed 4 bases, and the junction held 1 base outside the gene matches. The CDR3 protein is CASSLADRYNEQFF. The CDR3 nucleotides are TGTGCCAGCAGCTTGGCGGACAGGTACAATGAGCAGTTCTTC.

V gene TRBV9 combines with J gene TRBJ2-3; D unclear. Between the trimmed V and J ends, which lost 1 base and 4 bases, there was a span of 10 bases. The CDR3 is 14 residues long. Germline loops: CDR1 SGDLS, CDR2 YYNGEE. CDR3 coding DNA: TGTGCCAGCAGCGTAAATCCTGGCGCAGATACGCAGTATTTT. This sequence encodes CASSVNPGADTQYF.

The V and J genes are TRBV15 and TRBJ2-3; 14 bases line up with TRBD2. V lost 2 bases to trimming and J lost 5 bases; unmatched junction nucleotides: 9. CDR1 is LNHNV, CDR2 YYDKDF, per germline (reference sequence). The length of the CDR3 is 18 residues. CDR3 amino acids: CATSRTYPGLAGGDTQYF. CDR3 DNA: TGTGCCACCAGCAGAACATACCCCGGACTAGCGGGAGGAGATACGCAGTATTTT.

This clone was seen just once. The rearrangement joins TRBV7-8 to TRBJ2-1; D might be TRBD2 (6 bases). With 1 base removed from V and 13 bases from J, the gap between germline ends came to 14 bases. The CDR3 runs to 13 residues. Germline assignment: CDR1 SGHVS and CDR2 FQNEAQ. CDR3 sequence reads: CASSLGDLARQFF. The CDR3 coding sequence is TGTGCCAGCAGCTTAGGGGACCTAGCGAGACAGTTCTTC. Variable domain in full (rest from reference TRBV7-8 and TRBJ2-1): GAGVSQSPRYKVAKRGQDVALRCDPISGHVSLFWYQQALGQGPEFLTYFQNEAQLDKSGLPSDRFFAERPEGSVSTLKIQRTQQEDSAVYLCASSLGDLARQFFGPGTRLTVL.

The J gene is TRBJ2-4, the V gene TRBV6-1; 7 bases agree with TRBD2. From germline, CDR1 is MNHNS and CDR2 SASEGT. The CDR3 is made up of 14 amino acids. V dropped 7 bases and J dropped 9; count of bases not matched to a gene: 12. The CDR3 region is CASTPLGGKAIQYF. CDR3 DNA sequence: TGTGCCAGCACCCCCTTGGGAGGGAAGGCCATTCAGTACTTC.

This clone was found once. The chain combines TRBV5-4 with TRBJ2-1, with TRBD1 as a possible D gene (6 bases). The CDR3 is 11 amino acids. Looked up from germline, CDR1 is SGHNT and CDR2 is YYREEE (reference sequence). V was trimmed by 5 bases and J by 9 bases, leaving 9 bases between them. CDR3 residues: CASRTGTEQFF. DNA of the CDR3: TGTGCCAGCAGAACAGGGACTGAGCAGTTCTTC.

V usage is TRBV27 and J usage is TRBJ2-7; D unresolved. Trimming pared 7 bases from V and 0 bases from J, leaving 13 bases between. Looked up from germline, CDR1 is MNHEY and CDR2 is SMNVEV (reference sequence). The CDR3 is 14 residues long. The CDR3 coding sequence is TGTGCCAGCAAGCAGGAGCCCGCCTCCTACGAGCAGTACTTC. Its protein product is CASKQEPASYEQYF.

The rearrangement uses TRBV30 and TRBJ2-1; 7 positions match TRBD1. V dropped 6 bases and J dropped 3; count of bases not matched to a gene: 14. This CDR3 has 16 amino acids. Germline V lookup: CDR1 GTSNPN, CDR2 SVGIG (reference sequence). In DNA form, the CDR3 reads TGTGCCTGCCTCGTTGCAGGCAGGGGGTACTACAATGAGCAGTTCTTC. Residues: CACLVAGRGYYNEQFF.

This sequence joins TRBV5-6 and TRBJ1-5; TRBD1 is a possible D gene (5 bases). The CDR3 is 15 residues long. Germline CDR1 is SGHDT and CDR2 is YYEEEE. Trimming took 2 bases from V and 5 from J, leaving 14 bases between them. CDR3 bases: TGTGCCAGCAGCTTAAGAGGGGTCGGCGATCAGCCCCAGCATTTT. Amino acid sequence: CASSLRGVGDQPQHF. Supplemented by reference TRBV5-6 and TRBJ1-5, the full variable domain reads DAGVTQSPTHLIKTRGQQVTLRCSPKSGHDTVSWYQQALGQGPQFIFQYYEEEERQRGNFPDRFSGHQFPNYSSELNVNALLLGDSALYLCASSLRGVGDQPQHFGDGTRLSIL.

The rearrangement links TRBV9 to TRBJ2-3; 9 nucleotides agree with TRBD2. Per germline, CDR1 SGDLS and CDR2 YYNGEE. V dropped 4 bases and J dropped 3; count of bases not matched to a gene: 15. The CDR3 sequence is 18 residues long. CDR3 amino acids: CASSLGAISGSRTDTQYF. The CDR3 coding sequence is TGTGCCAGCAGCTTGGGGGCGATTAGCGGGAGCAGGACAGATACGCAGTATTTT.

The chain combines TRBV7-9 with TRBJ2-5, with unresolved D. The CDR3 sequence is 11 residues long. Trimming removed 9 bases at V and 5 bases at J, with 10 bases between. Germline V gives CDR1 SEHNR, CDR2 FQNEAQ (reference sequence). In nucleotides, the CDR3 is TGTGCCAGGTCCGTGCCCGAGACCCAGTACTTC. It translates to CARSVPETQYF.

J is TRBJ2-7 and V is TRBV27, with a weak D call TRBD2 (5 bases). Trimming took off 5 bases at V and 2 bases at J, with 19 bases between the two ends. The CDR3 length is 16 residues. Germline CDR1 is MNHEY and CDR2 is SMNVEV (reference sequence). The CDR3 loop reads CASSPLLLRATYEQYF. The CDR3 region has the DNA TGTGCCAGCAGTCCTCTCTTATTGAGGGCCACCTACGAGCAGTACTTC.

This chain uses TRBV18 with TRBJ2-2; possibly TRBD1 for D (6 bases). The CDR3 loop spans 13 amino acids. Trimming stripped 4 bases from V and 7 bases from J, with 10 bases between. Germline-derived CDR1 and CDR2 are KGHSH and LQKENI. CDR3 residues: CASSLQGHGELFF. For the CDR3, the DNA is TGTGCCAGCTCACTGCAGGGACACGGGGAGCTGTTTTTT.

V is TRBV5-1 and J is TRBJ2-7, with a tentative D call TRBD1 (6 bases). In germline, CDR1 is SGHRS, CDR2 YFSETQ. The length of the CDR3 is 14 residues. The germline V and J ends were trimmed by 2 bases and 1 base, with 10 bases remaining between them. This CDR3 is CASSFDRPSYEQYF. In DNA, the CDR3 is TGCGCCAGCAGCTTTGACAGGCCTTCCTACGAGCAGTACTTC.

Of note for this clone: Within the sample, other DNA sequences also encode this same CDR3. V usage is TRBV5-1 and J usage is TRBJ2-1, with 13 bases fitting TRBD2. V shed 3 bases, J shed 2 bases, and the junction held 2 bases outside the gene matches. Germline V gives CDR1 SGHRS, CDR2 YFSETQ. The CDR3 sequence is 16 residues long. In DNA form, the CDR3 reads TGCGCCAGCAGCTCGGGACTAGCGGGGCCCTACAATGAGCAGTTCTTC. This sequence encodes CASSSGLAGPYNEQFF.

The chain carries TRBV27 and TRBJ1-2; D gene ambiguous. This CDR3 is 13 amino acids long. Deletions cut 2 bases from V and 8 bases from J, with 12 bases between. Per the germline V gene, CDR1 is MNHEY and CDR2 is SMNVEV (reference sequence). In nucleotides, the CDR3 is TGTGCCAGCAGTTTAAGGGCCGTTGGGGGCTACACCTTC. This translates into CASSLRAVGGYTF.

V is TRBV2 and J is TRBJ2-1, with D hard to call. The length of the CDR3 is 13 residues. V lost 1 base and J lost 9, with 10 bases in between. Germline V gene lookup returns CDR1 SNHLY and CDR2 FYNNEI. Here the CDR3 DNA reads TGTGCCAGCAGTGAAGGGCCTGGTGGTGAGCAGTTCTTC. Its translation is CASSEGPGGEQFF.

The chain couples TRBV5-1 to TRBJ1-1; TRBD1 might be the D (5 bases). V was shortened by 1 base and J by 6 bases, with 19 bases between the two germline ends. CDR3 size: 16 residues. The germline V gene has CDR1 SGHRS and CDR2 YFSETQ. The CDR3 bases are TGCGCCAGCAGCTTGCTTCCGGGGGTCAGAGGCGCTGAAGCTTTCTTT. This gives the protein CASSLLPGVRGAEAFF. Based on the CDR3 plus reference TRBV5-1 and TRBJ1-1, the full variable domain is KAGVTQTPRYLIKTRGQQVTLSCSPISGHRSVSWYQQTPGQGLQFLFEYFSETQRNKGNFPGRFSGRQFSNSRSEMNVSTLELGDSALYLCASSLLPGVRGAEAFFGQGTRLTVV.

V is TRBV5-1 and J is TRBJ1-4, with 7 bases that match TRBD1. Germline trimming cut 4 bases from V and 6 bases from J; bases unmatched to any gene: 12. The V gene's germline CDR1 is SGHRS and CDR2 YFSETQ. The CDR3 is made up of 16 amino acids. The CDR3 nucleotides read TGCGCCAGCAGCGTCGGGACAGTGTGGACCGATGAAAAACTGTTTTTT. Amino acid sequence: CASSVGTVWTDEKLFF.

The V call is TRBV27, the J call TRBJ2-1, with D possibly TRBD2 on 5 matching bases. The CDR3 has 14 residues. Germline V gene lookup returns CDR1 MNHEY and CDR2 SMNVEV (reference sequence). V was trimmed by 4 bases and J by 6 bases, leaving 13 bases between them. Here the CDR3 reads CASSWRVISNEQFF. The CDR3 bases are TGTGCCAGCAGTTGGCGGGTAATCTCCAATGAGCAGTTCTTC.

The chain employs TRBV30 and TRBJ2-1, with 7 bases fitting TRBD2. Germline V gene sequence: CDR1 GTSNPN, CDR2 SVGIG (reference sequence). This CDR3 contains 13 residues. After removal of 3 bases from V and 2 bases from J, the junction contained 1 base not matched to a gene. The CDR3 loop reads CAWSGTTYNEQFF. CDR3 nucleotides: TGTGCCTGGAGCGGGACTACCTACAATGAGCAGTTCTTC. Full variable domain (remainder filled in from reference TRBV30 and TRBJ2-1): SQTIHQWPATLVQPVGSPLSLECTVEGTSNPNLYWYRQAAGRGLQLLFYSVGIGQISSEVPQNLSASRPQDRQFILSSKKLLLSDSGFYLCAWSGTTYNEQFFGPGTRLTVL.

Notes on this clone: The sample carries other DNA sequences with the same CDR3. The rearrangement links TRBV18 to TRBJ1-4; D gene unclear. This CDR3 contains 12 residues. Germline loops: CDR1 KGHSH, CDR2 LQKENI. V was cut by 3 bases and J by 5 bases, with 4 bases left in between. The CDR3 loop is CASSPANEKLFF. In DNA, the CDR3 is TGTGCCAGCTCACCCGCAAATGAAAAACTGTTTTTT.

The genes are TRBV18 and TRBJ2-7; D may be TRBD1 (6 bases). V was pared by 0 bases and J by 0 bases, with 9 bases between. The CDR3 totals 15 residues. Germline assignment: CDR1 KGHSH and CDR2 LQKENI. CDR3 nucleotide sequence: TGTGCCAGCTCACCACCCGGACAGCCCTCCTACGAGCAGTACTTC. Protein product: CASSPPGQPSYEQYF.

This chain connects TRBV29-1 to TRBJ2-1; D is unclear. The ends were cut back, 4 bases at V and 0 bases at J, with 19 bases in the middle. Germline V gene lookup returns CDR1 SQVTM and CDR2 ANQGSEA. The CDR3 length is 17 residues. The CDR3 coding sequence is TGCAGCGTTGGCCCCCCTTTAAGGTTCAGCTCCTACAATGAGCAGTTCTTC. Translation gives CSVGPPLRFSSYNEQFF.

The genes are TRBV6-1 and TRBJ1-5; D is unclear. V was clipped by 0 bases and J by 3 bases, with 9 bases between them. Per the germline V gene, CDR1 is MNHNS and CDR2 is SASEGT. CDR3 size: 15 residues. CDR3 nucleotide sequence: TGTGCCAGCAGTGAAGCAGGTGGGATCAATCAGCCCCAGCATTTT. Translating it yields CASSEAGGINQPQHF.

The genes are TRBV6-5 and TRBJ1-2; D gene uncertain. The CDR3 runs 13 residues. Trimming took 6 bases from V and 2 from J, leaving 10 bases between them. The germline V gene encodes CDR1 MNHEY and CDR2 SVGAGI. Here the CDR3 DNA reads TGTGCCAGCAGGGACGCCGAGAACTATGGCTACACCTTC. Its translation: CASRDAENYGYTF.

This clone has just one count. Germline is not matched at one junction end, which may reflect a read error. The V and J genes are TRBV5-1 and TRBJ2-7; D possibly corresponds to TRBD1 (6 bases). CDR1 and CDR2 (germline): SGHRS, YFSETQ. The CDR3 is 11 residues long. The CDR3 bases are TGCGCCAGCAGCCTTCGACAGGTTTTCCCCTTC. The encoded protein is CASSLRQVFPF.

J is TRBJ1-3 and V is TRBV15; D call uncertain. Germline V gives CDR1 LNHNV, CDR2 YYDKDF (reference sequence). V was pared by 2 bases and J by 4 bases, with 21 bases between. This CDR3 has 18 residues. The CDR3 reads CATSRPFTTDALGNTIYF. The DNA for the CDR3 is TGTGCCACCAGCAGACCCTTTACTACCGATGCATTGGGAAACACCATATATTTT.